A selection of T cell receptor beta chains follows, all from one sample in a study of T cell responses to AZD1222 COVID-19 vaccine. The protocol was immunoSEQ multiplex PCR, while the TCRdb copy is restricted to in-frame clones and leaves out a portion. The repertoire holds 200,000 or so clones, with roughly 90% as singletons. The sequenced sample was peripheral blood, obtained on day 0 of AZD1222 vaccination. The receptor set was obtained from an adult in good health. Both conserved end residues are part of each CDR3. A D gene is named only where the DNA matches it firmly. Expanded clones get a size class; other rows say once, few or many, or leave the size out.

TRBV4-1,.,.,TRBJ2-5,CASSQDKVGGQETQYF,TGCGCCAGCAGCCAAGATAAAGTCGGCGGACAAGAGACCCAGTACTTC
TRBV29-1,.,.,TRBJ2-1,CSGGGEANNEQFF,TGCAGCGGAGGCGGGGAGGCTAACAATGAGCAGTTCTTC
TRBV27,.,.,TRBJ1-1,CASSLSSLNTEAFF,TGTGCCAGCAGTTTATCCTCGCTGAACACTGAAGCTTTCTTT
TRBV3-1/TRBV3-2,.,.,TRBJ2-1,CASRRRGSGANEQFF,TGTGCCAGCAGACGCAGGGGCAGCGGTGCCAATGAGCAGTTCTTC
TRBV23-1,TRBD1,few,TRBJ1-1,CASSHRSTGRAFF,TGCGCCAGCAGTCATAGATCGACAGGGAGAGCTTTCTTT
TRBV18,.,.,TRBJ2-1,CASSPQVGSGGNEQFF,TGTGCCAGCTCACCACAAGTAGGGTCCGGCGGGAATGAGCAGTTCTTC
TRBV6-1,TRBD1,.,TRBJ1-5,CASSGQGVHGNQPQHF,TGTGCCAGCAGTGGACAGGGGGTTCATGGCAATCAGCCCCAGCATTTT
TRBV5-1,.,.,TRBJ2-7,CASSLAQGSYEQYF,TGCGCCAGCAGCTTGGCCCAGGGGTCCTACGAGCAGTACTTC
TRBV6-5,.,.,TRBJ2-7,CASSLGGMNEQYF,TGTGCCAGCAGCTTGGGGGGTATGAACGAGCAGTACTTC
TRBV2,.,once,TRBJ2-7,CASSETLRGYNYEQYF,TGTGCCAGCAGTGAAACCTTGCGGGGCTATAATTACGAGCAGTACTTC
TRBV4-1,.,once,TRBJ2-3,CASSQGRGPENTQYF,TGCGCCAGCAGCCAAGGGCGGGGGCCCGAAAATACGCAGTATTTT
TRBV5-1,.,.,TRBJ2-2,CASSLTPVAGTGELFF,TGCGCCAGCAGCCTCACACCGGTTGCCGGCACCGGGGAGCTGTTTTTT
TRBV7-9,.,.,TRBJ2-7,CASSPPRDGPHYEQYF,TGTGCCAGCAGCCCACCCCGTGATGGACCGCACTACGAGCAGTACTTC
TRBV19,TRBD1,once,TRBJ1-1,CASSWTGTGVNTEAFF,TGTGCCAGTAGCTGGACCGGGACAGGGGTGAACACTGAAGCTTTCTTT
TRBV9,.,.,TRBJ1-3,CASSVSWGSGNTIYF,TGTGCCAGCAGCGTAAGTTGGGGCTCTGGAAACACCATATATTTT
TRBV9,.,.,TRBJ1-4,CASSVGDTATNEKLFF,TGTGCCAGCAGCGTAGGAGATACCGCAACTAATGAAAAACTGTTTTTT
TRBV9,.,.,TRBJ1-4,CASSPLDPGLGNEKLFF,TGTGCCAGCAGCCCACTAGACCCGGGACTCGGGAATGAAAAACTGTTTTTT
TRBV2,TRBD1,.,TRBJ1-5,CASSKGQMRNQPQHF,TGTGCCAGCAGCAAGGGACAGATGCGCAATCAGCCCCAGCATTTT
TRBV24-1,.,.,TRBJ2-3,CATSDSTPSTQYF,TGTGCCACCAGTGATTCCACGCCGTCGACGCAGTATTTT
TRBV6-5,.,.,TRBJ2-7,CASSRQVSYEQYF,TGTGCCAGCAGTCGTCAGGTCTCCTACGAGCAGTACTTC
TRBV20-1,.,.,TRBJ2-7,CSQEIAYEQYF,TGCAGTCAGGAAATTGCCTACGAGCAGTACTTC
TRBV5-1,.,once,TRBJ2-2,CASSLEGHTGELFF,TGCGCCAGCAGCTTGGAAGGTCACACCGGGGAGCTGTTTTTT
TRBV3-1/TRBV3-2,TRBD2,.,TRBJ2-3,CASSQRTSAGRRTQYF,TGTGCCAGCAGCCAACGGACTAGCGCCGGGAGGCGTACGCAGTATTTT
TRBV27,.,.,TRBJ2-7,CASSHQYEQYF,TGTGCCAGCAGCCACCAGTACGAGCAGTACTTC
TRBV21-1,.,.,TRBJ1-2,CATARALCYTF,TGTGCCACGGCCCGGGCGTTATGCTACACCTTC
TRBV10-3,TRBD1,.,TRBJ2-7,CAISPIWTGSSYEQYF,TGTGCCATCAGCCCGATATGGACAGGGAGCTCCTACGAGCAGTACTTC